Shown below are 9 T cell receptor beta chains from a single sample sequenced in a study of cytomegalovirus exposure and HLA in healthy donors. The PCR ran on 60 Vbeta and 13 Jbeta primers. Only in-frame clones appear in the TCRdb table, and some are missing; sequencing was by immunoSEQ multiplex PCR. The sample includes about 190,000 clones, over 75% of them seen just once. The sequencing input was PBMCs. All receptors come from a man aged 40-49 years in good health and CMV-seropositive.

This sequence joins TRBV4-3 and TRBJ1-5; D may be TRBD1 (6 bases). The V gene lost 3 bases and the J gene lost 7 bases, with 13 bases spanning the gap. The CDR3 runs to 14 residues. Germline V gene lookup returns CDR1 LGHNA and CDR2 YSLEER. The CDR3 loop reads CASSQGARGQPQHF. CDR3 DNA sequence: TGCGCCAGCAGCCAGGGGGCCCGTGGGCAGCCCCAGCATTTT.

The genes are TRBV4-3 and TRBJ2-2, with 9 nucleotides matching TRBD1. CDR3 length equals 15 residues. Looked up from germline, CDR1 is LGHNA and CDR2 is YSLEER. V trimming: 3 bases; J trimming: 3 bases; junction bases outside the gene matches: 2. CDR3 loop: CASSQGTGYTGELFF. DNA of the CDR3: TGCGCCAGCAGCCAGGGGACAGGGTACACCGGGGAGCTGTTTTTT.

This clone came up a few times. The chain carries TRBV6-5 and TRBJ2-1, with 13 bases fitting TRBD2. The CDR3 runs to 14 residues. The trim removed 8 bases at V and 12 bases at J, leaving 10 bases unmatched. Germline-derived CDR1 and CDR2 are MNHEY and SVGAGI. DNA for the CDR3: TGTGCCAGCCGAACTAGCGGGGGGGTTGAGGTGCAGTTCTTC. Amino acids: CASRTSGGVEVQFF.

This clone has just a few counts. The chain recombines TRBV6-1 with TRBJ1-5, with 8 bases identical to TRBD1. J lost 2 bases, V lost 3 bases, and 9 bases had no gene match. The CDR3 is 17 residues long. Germline CDR1 MNHNS, CDR2 SASEGT. CDR3 in amino acids: CASSEFIRGPGNQPQHF. In DNA, the CDR3 is TGTGCCAGCAGTGAGTTCATCAGGGGGCCCGGCAATCAGCCCCAGCATTTT.

V and J are TRBV7-6 and TRBJ1-1; 9 bases agree with TRBD1. CDR3 length: 13 amino acids. CDR1 is SGHVS and CDR2 is FNYEAQ in the germline V gene. The ends lost 4 bases at V and 11 bases at J; junction bases unmatched: 8. CDR3 sequence (DNA): TGTGCCAGCAGCTCAAGCGGGACAGGGCACGCTTTCTTT. Translation: CASSSSGTGHAFF.

The chain is built from TRBV7-2 and TRBJ1-5; D gene unclear. This CDR3 has 14 residues. Germline CDR1 SGHTA, CDR2 FQGNSA. V gave up 2 bases and J gave up 1 base, with 6 bases separating them. The CDR3 reads CASSLTQSNQPQHF. The CDR3 DNA sequence: TGTGCCAGCAGCTTAACGCAGAGCAATCAGCCCCAGCATTTT.

This clone was counted only a few times. The chain couples TRBV7-6 to TRBJ2-3, with D possibly being TRBD2 (5 bases). Germline CDR1 reads SGHVS; CDR2 reads FNYEAQ. Trimming took 5 bases from V and 2 from J, leaving 8 bases between them. The CDR3 is 13 residues long. This CDR3 is CASSTGYTDTQYF. The CDR3 coding sequence is TGTGCCAGCAGCACGGGATACACAGATACGCAGTATTTT.

The CDR3 loop is CASSLDSGGAWETQYF. The CDR3 DNA sequence: TGTGCCAGCAGCTTAGATAGCGGGGGGGCCTGGGAGACCCAGTACTTC. The chain links TRBV7-6 to TRBJ2-5; 11 nucleotides agree with TRBD2. The CDR3 has 16 amino acids. After removal of 1 base from V and 5 bases from J, the junction contained 6 bases not matched to a gene. Germline V gene data show CDR1 as SGHVS and CDR2 as FNYEAQ. Full variable domain (rest looked up from reference TRBV7-6 and TRBJ2-5): GAGVSQSPRYKVTKRGQDVALRCDPISGHVSLYWYRQALGQGPEFLTYFNYEAQQDKSGLPNDRFSAERPEGSISTLTIQRTEQRDSAMYRCASSLDSGGAWETQYFGPGTRLLVL.

The J gene is TRBJ2-1, the V gene TRBV7-3; 7 nucleotides line up with TRBD1. The CDR3 is made up of 14 amino acids. The V segment lost 2 bases and the J segment 5 bases; nucleotides outside the gene matches: 3. Germline V lookup: CDR1 SGHTA, CDR2 FQGTGA. The CDR3: CASSLLDRDNEQFF. In DNA, the CDR3 is TGTGCCAGCAGCTTACTAGACAGGGACAATGAGCAGTTCTTC.